This T cell receptor (beta chain) was documented in a study of CD8+ T cells in alopecia areata. The sequencing template was cDNA reverse transcribed from extracted RNA. The method was immunoSEQ multiplex PCR; TCRdb's version includes in-frame clones alone and lacks a portion of them. Of around 98,000 clones listed, about 45% are singletons. V was shortened by 7 bases and J by 2 bases, with 16 bases between the two germline ends. This CDR3 has 15 residues. CDR1 is MNHEY and CDR2 is SMNVEV in the germline V gene (reference sequence). This receptor was taken from a human donor with alopecia areata. Sample: CD4+ T cells sorted from blood. This chain connects TRBV27 to TRBJ2-3, with a weak D call TRBD2 (7 bases). CDR3 coding DNA: TGTGCCAGCATAGGAGGGGGGGCGAACACAGATACGCAGTATTTT. This codes for CASIGGGANTDTQYF.